A single sample is the source of the 29 T cell receptor beta chains below, sequenced in a study of blood T cell repertoires in COVID-19. The protocol was immunoSEQ multiplex PCR, while the TCRdb copy is restricted to in-frame clones and leaves out a portion. The top ten hold 5% to 7.5% of the sample, which has approximately 190,000 clones, 70% to 90% seen once. Input material: peripheral blood. The source is a woman between 40 and 50 years old who had recovered from COVID-19.

This clone is a singleton in its sample. The rearrangement links TRBV5-5 to TRBJ1-1, with TRBD1 as a possible D gene (6 bases). Germline V gene data show CDR1 as SGHKS and CDR2 as YYEKEE (reference sequence). The CDR3 length is 15 residues. The ends were cut back, 2 bases at V and 4 bases at J, with 15 bases in the middle. The CDR3 DNA is TGTGCCAGCAGCTTATCCCTTTTAGGGGGCACTGAAGCTTTCTTT. Translated, it gives CASSLSLLGGTEAFF.

V and J are TRBV7-9 and TRBJ2-1, with unresolved D. Trimming removed 1 base from V and 9 bases from J, with 4 bases in between. The CDR3 consists of 11 residues. Germline V lookup: CDR1 SEHNR, CDR2 FQNEAQ (reference sequence). The CDR3 nucleotides read TGTGCCAGCAGCTTAGAGCGTGAGCAGTTCTTC. Protein sequence: CASSLEREQFF.

In this sample, this clone turned up once. V gene TRBV2 combines with J gene TRBJ1-2, with TRBD1 as a possible D gene (6 bases). CDR3 length: 14 residues. V was shortened by 8 bases and J by 5 bases, with 18 bases between the two germline ends. Germline V gene lookup returns CDR1 SNHLY and CDR2 FYNNEI. The CDR3 coding sequence is TGTGCCAGCGCGCTGGGACAAGGGAGATATGGCTACACCTTC. Residues: CASALGQGRYGYTF.

V usage is TRBV5-1 and J usage is TRBJ2-2, with 7 nucleotides matching TRBD1. Germline V gene sequence: CDR1 SGHRS, CDR2 YFSETQ. The CDR3 is 15 amino acids. Trimming cost V 4 bases and J 2 bases; bases outside gene matches: 5. CDR3 amino acids: CASSPGQENTGELFF. CDR3 DNA: TGCGCCAGCAGCCCCGGACAGGAAAACACCGGGGAGCTGTTTTTT. Combining the CDR3 with reference TRBV5-1 and TRBJ2-2 gives the whole variable domain KAGVTQTPRYLIKTRGQQVTLSCSPISGHRSVSWYQQTPGQGLQFLFEYFSETQRNKGNFPGRFSGRQFSNSRSEMNVSTLELGDSALYLCASSPGQENTGELFFGEGSRLTVL.

The V gene is TRBV5-1, the J gene TRBJ1-6, with D possibly being TRBD1 (5 bases). V was pared by 4 bases and J by 12 bases, with 14 bases between. Germline lookup yields CDR1 SGHRS and CDR2 YFSETQ. CDR3 length: 13 amino acids. CDR3 residues: CASSEDTHRPLHF. The CDR3, as DNA: TGCGCCAGCAGCGAGGACACCCACAGACCCCTCCACTTT.

The rearrangement joins TRBV5-5 to TRBJ2-3; 10 nucleotides line up with TRBD2. The CDR3 has 16 residues. Trimming at V came to 3 bases and at J to 1 base, leaving 5 bases not matched to a gene. Germline V gene lookup returns CDR1 SGHKS and CDR2 YYEKEE (reference sequence). CDR3 residues: CASSSRGTSGTDTQYF. As DNA, the CDR3 is TGTGCCAGCAGCTCGCGAGGGACTAGCGGCACAGATACGCAGTATTTT. Full variable domain (remainder filled in from reference TRBV5-5 and TRBJ2-3): DAGVTQSPTHLIKTRGQQVTLRCSPISGHKSVSWYQQVLGQGPQFIFQYYEKEERGRGNFPDRFSARQFPNYSSELNVNALLLGDSALYLCASSSRGTSGTDTQYFGPGTRLTVL.

With respect to this clone: The sample holds other DNA sequences that translate to the same CDR3. This chain joins TRBV28 and TRBJ2-7; 11 nucleotides line up with TRBD1. The CDR3 runs to 15 residues. The junction had 3 bases not matched to a gene; V was cut back by 2 bases and J by 3 bases. The germline CDR1 and CDR2 sequences are MDHEN and SYDVKM. The CDR3 protein is CASSLPGTGGYEQYF. The CDR3 DNA follows: TGTGCCAGCAGTTTACCCGGGACAGGGGGCTACGAGCAGTACTTC.

The rearrangement joins TRBV5-1 to TRBJ1-4, with D possibly being TRBD1 (6 bases). The germline CDR1 and CDR2 sequences are SGHRS and YFSETQ. The CDR3 has 17 residues. V lost 3 bases and J lost 3, with 18 bases in between. CDR3 in DNA: TGCGCCAGCAGCTCGGGACACCCGAAAAGGGCTAATGAAAAACTGTTTTTT. It translates to CASSSGHPKRANEKLFF.

V usage is TRBV6-5 and J usage is TRBJ1-1; tentative D call: TRBD1 (6 bases). V lost 0 bases, J lost 0 bases, and 11 bases lay in between. Germline CDR1 reads MNHEY; CDR2 reads SVGAGI. The CDR3 sequence is 16 residues long. The CDR3 region is CASSYSSGAMNTEAFF. The CDR3 DNA reads TGTGCCAGCAGTTACTCGTCAGGGGCAATGAACACTGAAGCTTTCTTT.

V usage is TRBV14 and J usage is TRBJ2-2; D remains ambiguous. Per germline, CDR1 SGHDN and CDR2 FVKESK. Trimming cost V 4 bases and J 0 bases, with 6 bases left between them. The CDR3 covers 14 residues. CDR3 protein: CASSRQTNTGELFF. DNA of the CDR3: TGTGCCAGCAGCCGGCAGACGAACACCGGGGAGCTGTTTTTT.

This clone was seen once. This rearrangement joins TRBV29-1 to TRBJ2-2, with TRBD2 identical over 10 bases. CDR3 length: 15 amino acids. Germline values: CDR1 SQVTM, CDR2 ANQGSEA. V dropped 5 bases and J dropped 0; count of bases not matched to a gene: 3. The CDR3: CSVRTSGTNTGELFF. The CDR3 coding sequence is TGCAGCGTTCGGACTAGCGGAACGAACACCGGGGAGCTGTTTTTT.

The rearrangement joins TRBV19 to TRBJ2-7; 7 nucleotides match TRBD2. Germline CDR1 is LNHDA and CDR2 is SQIVND (reference sequence). J was trimmed by 4 bases and V by 5 bases; bases with no gene match: 5. The CDR3 length is 13 residues. CDR3 nucleotide sequence: TGTGCCAGTAGTCGGCTCGGGGGGTACGAGCAGTACTTC. Translating it yields CASSRLGGYEQYF.

The chain links TRBV5-1 to TRBJ1-3; D is undetermined. Germline V gene data show CDR1 as SGHRS and CDR2 as YFSETQ. CDR3 length equals 17 residues. The ends were cut back, 0 bases at V and 2 bases at J, with 15 bases in the middle. CDR3 region: CASSLAAGRSAGNTIYF. DNA of the CDR3: TGCGCCAGCAGCTTGGCCGCGGGCCGGTCCGCTGGAAACACCATATATTTT.

The chain uses TRBV3-1 (or the pseudogene TRBV3-2) and TRBJ2-3; D not certain. Germline lookup yields CDR1 LGHDT and CDR2 YNNKEL (reference sequence). V was pared by 4 bases and J by 3 bases, with 11 bases between. This CDR3 spans 14 amino acids. As DNA, the CDR3 is TGTGCCAGCAGCCCGACCTCGAGGACAGATACGCAGTATTTT. Protein sequence: CASSPTSRTDTQYF.

The chain uses TRBV24-1 and TRBJ2-2; TRBD1 matches at 9 bases. CDR3 length: 17 amino acids. Germline CDR1 reads KGHDR; CDR2 reads SFDVKD. J gave up 5 bases and V 6 bases, and 12 bases lay outside the gene matches. CDR3 region: CATSPTPGQGLTGELFF. As DNA, the CDR3 is TGTGCCACCAGTCCCACCCCCGGACAGGGGTTAACCGGGGAGCTGTTTTTT.

The V call is TRBV4-2, the J call TRBJ1-4; D is possibly TRBD1 (5 bases). The CDR3 is 15 amino acids. Deletions cut 0 bases from V and 5 bases from J, with 10 bases between. Germline CDR1 reads LGHNA; CDR2 reads YNFKEQ. The CDR3 nucleotides read TGTGCCAGCAGCCAAGATTCGGGGGTGAATGAAAAACTGTTTTTT. As protein: CASSQDSGVNEKLFF.

This chain uses TRBV4-1 with TRBJ2-7; weak D call: TRBD2 (6 bases). Trimming cost V 0 bases and J 0 bases, with 9 bases left between them. The germline V gene has CDR1 MGHRA and CDR2 YSYEKL. The CDR3 has 15 amino acids. The CDR3 DNA is TGCGCCAGCAGCCAAGAGGAGGGCTCCTCCTACGAGCAGTACTTC. It codes for CASSQEEGSSYEQYF.

The chain recombines TRBV27 with TRBJ2-1; a possible D gene is TRBD1 (5 bases). Between the trimmed V and J ends, which lost 3 bases and 8 bases, there was a span of 8 bases. Germline assignment: CDR1 MNHEY and CDR2 SMNVEV (reference sequence). The CDR3 length is 12 residues. CDR3 sequence (DNA): TGTGCCAGCAGTTTTGGGGCAGATGAGCAGTTCTTC. It codes for CASSFGADEQFF.

This chain links TRBV6-5 with TRBJ2-7, with D possibly matching TRBD2 (5 bases). The germline gives CDR1 MNHEY, CDR2 SVGAGI. The V end was cut by 0 bases, the J end by 3 bases, with 15 bases between. The CDR3 covers 16 residues. The CDR3 here is CASSYSLDPGVYEQYF. The CDR3 region has the DNA TGTGCCAGCAGTTACTCGCTCGATCCCGGGGTCTACGAGCAGTACTTC.

This rearrangement joins TRBV10-3 to TRBJ2-1; TRBD2 aligns across 8 bases. The germline CDR1 and CDR2 sequences are ENHRY and SYGVKD. With V trimmed by 5 bases and J by 8 bases, 5 bases remained unmatched. CDR3 length equals 13 residues. CDR3 coding DNA: TGTGCCATCAGTCCCCGGGAGGGCTATGAGCAGTTCTTC. Residues: CAISPREGYEQFF.

The rearrangement joins TRBV19 to TRBJ1-5, with D perhaps TRBD1 (6 bases). Germline V CDR1 and CDR2: LNHDA, SQIVND (reference sequence). The CDR3 is 15 amino acids. Trimming left V 3 bases short and J 4 bases short, with 13 bases between. The CDR3 spells CASSIGQLGNQPQHF. CDR3 nucleotides: TGTGCCAGTAGTATCGGACAGTTGGGAAATCAGCCCCAGCATTTT.

Regarding this clone: Other nucleotide sequences in the sample specify the same CDR3. The rearrangement joins TRBV14 to TRBJ1-2, with D unresolved. V was shortened by 0 bases and J by 4 bases, with 12 bases between the two germline ends. CDR1 is SGHDN, CDR2 FVKESK, per germline. This CDR3 comprises 15 residues. As DNA, the CDR3 is TGTGCCAGCAGCCAAGATCCACGGGGAATCTATGGCTACACCTTC. Amino acid sequence: CASSQDPRGIYGYTF. Variable domain in full (rest from reference TRBV14 and TRBJ1-2): EAGVTQFPSHSVIEKGQTVTLRCDPISGHDNLYWYRRVMGKEIKFLLHFVKESKQDESGMPNNRFLAERTGGTYSTLKVQPAELEDSGVYFCASSQDPRGIYGYTFGSGTRLTVV.

The chain joins TRBV4-3 to TRBJ2-6; D gene ambiguous. Germline V gene sequence: CDR1 LGHNA, CDR2 YSLEER. V lost 1 base and J lost 4, with 8 bases in between. This CDR3 is 15 amino acids long. As DNA, the CDR3 is TGCGCCAGCAGCCAAGTCCCCGTGGGGGCCAACGTCCTGACTTTC. Amino acid sequence: CASSQVPVGANVLTF.

The gene calls are TRBV6-5 and TRBJ1-5; D not resolved. Germline V CDR1 and CDR2: MNHEY, SVGAGI. Trimming took 5 bases from V and 1 from J, leaving 6 bases between them. The CDR3 has 13 amino acids. CDR3 loop: CASSLRSNQPQHF. The CDR3 DNA reads TGTGCCAGCAGTCTTAGAAGCAATCAGCCCCAGCATTTT.

The chain recombines TRBV27 with TRBJ2-7, with D perhaps matching TRBD1 (5 bases). This CDR3 region has 14 residues. Germline values: CDR1 MNHEY, CDR2 SMNVEV (reference sequence). V was clipped by 6 bases and J by 3 bases, with 15 bases between them. CDR3 loop: CASSPLLGDYEQYF. In DNA, the CDR3 is TGTGCCAGCAGCCCCTTGTTAGGGGACTACGAGCAGTACTTC.

The chain is built from TRBV11-2 and TRBJ2-1, with D hard to call. The germline V gene has CDR1 SGHAT and CDR2 FQNNGV. Trimming left V 6 bases short and J 5 bases short, with 8 bases between. The CDR3 runs 12 residues. The CDR3 DNA sequence: TGTGCCAGCAGTCGCGGCGACAATGAGCAGTTCTTC. Translating it yields CASSRGDNEQFF. The whole variable domain, remainder taken from reference TRBV11-2 and TRBJ2-1, is EAGVAQSPRYKIIEKRQSVAFWCNPISGHATLYWYQQILGQGPKLLIQFQNNGVVDDSQLPKDRFSAERLKGVDSTLKIQPAKLEDSAVYLCASSRGDNEQFFGPGTRLTVL.

The chain links TRBV19 to TRBJ2-3, with a tentative D call TRBD1 (5 bases). Germline V lookup: CDR1 LNHDA, CDR2 SQIVND (reference sequence). The CDR3 is 15 amino acids. Deletions cut 1 base from V and 4 bases from J, with 12 bases between. CDR3 DNA sequence: TGTGCCAGTAGTATAGCAGGGCTTGGCGCAGATACGCAGTATTTT. Amino acid sequence: CASSIAGLGADTQYF.

V gene TRBV2 combines with J gene TRBJ2-1; 12 nucleotides align to TRBD2. This CDR3 is 16 amino acids long. V shed 10 bases and J 6 bases; nucleotides not matched to a gene: 13. In germline, CDR1 is SNHLY, CDR2 FYNNEI. The CDR3 bases are TGTGCCACGTCACGACTAGCGGGAGCAATAGGCAATGAGCAGTTCTTC. Protein product: CATSRLAGAIGNEQFF.

The CDR3 nucleotides read TGTGCCAGCAGCGTGGGGGGAGGAACCTATGGCTACACCTTC. This sequence encodes CASSVGGGTYGYTF. V is TRBV9 and J is TRBJ1-2, with D possibly matching TRBD1 (5 bases). CDR1 and CDR2 (germline): SGDLS, YYNGEE. The CDR3 length is 14 residues. V lost 2 bases and J 4 bases, leaving 12 bases between the germline ends.